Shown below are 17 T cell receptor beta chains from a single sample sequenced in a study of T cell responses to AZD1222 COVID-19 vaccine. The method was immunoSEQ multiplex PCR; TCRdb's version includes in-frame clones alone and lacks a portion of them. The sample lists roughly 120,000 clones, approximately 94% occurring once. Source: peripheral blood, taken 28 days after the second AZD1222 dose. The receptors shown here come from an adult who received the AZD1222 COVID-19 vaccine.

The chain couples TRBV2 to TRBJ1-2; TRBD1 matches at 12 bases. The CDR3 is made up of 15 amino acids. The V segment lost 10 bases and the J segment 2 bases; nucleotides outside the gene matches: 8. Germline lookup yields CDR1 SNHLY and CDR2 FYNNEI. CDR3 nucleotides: TGTGCCACCCATGGGACAGGGGGCGGAAACTATGGCTACACCTTC. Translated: CATHGTGGGNYGYTF.

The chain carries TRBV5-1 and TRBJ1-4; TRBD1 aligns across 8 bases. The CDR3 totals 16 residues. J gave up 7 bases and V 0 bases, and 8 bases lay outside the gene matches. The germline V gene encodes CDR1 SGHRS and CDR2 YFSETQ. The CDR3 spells CASSLETGQVFEKLFF. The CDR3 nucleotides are TGCGCCAGCAGCTTGGAAACGGGACAGGTTTTTGAAAAACTGTTTTTT.

The CDR3 loop reads CASSPGPSSYNEQFF. The DNA for the CDR3 is TGCGCCAGCAGCCCCGGGCCGAGCTCCTACAATGAGCAGTTCTTC. This chain joins TRBV5-1 and TRBJ2-1, with D unresolved. This CDR3 region has 15 residues. V was clipped by 4 bases and J by 0 bases, with 11 bases between them. Per the germline V gene, CDR1 is SGHRS and CDR2 is YFSETQ.

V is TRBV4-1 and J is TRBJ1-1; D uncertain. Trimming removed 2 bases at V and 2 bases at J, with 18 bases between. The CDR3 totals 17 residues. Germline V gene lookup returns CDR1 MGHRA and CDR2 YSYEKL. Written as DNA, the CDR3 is TGCGCCAGCAGCCAAAGGTGGGCGGTCAGGCGTAACACTGAAGCTTTCTTT. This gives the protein CASSQRWAVRRNTEAFF.

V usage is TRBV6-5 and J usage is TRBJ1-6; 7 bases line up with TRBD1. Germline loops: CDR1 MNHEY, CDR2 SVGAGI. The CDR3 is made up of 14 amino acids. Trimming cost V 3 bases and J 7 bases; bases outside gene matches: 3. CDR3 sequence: CASSYGGGNSPLHF. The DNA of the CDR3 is TGTGCCAGCAGTTATGGAGGGGGCAATTCACCCCTCCACTTT.

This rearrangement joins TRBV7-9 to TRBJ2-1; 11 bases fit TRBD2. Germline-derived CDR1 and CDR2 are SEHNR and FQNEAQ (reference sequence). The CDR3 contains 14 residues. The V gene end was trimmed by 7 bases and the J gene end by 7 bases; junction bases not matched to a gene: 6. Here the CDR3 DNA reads TGTGCCAGCACAAAAACTAGCGGGGGAAATGAGCAGTTCTTC. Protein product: CASTKTSGGNEQFF. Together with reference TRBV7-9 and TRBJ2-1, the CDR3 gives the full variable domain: DTGVSQNPRHKITKRGQNVTFRCDPISEHNRLYWYRQTLGQGPEFLTYFQNEAQLEKSRLLSDRFSAERPKGSFSTLEIQRTEQGDSAMYLCASTKTSGGNEQFFGPGTRLTVL.

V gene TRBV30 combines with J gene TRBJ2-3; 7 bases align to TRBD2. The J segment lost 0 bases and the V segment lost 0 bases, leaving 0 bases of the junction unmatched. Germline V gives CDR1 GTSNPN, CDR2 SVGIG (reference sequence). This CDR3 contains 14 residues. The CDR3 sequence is CAWSVSGSTDTQYF. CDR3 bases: TGTGCCTGGAGTGTTAGCGGGAGCACAGATACGCAGTATTTT.

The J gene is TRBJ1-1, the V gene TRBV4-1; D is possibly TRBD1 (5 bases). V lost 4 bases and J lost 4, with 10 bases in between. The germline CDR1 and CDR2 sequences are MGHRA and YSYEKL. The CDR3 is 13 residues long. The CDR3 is CASSLSRGTEAFF. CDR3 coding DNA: TGCGCCAGCAGCCTCTCGAGGGGCACTGAAGCTTTCTTT.

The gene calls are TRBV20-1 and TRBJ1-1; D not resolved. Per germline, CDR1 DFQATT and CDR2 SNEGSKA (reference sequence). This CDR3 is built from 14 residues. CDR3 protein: CTASWISVNTEAFF. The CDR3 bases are TGCACCGCTAGTTGGATCTCGGTGAACACTGAAGCTTTCTTT.

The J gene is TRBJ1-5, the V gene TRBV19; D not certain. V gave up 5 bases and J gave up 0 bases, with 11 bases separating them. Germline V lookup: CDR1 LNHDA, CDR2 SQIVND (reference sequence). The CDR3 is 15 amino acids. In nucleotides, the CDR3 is TGTGCCAGTAGTGAATCCTTTTATAGCAATCAGCCCCAGCATTTT. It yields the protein CASSESFYSNQPQHF.

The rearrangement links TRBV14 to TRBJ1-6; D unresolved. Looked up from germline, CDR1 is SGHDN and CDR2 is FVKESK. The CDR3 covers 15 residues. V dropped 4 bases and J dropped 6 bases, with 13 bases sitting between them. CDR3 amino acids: CASSPGRHINSPLHF. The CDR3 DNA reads TGTGCCAGCAGCCCTGGCCGACATATTAATTCACCCCTCCACTTT. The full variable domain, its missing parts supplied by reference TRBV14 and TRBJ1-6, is EAGVTQFPSHSVIEKGQTVTLRCDPISGHDNLYWYRRVMGKEIKFLLHFVKESKQDESGMPNNRFLAERTGGTYSTLKVQPAELEDSGVYFCASSPGRHINSPLHFGNGTRLTVT.

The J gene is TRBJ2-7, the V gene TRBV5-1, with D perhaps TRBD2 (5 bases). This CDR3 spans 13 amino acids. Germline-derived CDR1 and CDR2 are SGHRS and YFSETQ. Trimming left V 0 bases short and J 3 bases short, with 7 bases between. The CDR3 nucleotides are TGCGCCAGCAGCTTGGTGGGGAGCTACGAGCAGTACTTC. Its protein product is CASSLVGSYEQYF.

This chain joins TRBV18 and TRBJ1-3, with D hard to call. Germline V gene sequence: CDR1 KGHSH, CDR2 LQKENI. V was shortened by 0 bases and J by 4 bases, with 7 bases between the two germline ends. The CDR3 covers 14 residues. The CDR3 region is CASSPPMEGNTIYF. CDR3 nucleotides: TGTGCCAGCTCACCACCAATGGAGGGAAACACCATATATTTT.

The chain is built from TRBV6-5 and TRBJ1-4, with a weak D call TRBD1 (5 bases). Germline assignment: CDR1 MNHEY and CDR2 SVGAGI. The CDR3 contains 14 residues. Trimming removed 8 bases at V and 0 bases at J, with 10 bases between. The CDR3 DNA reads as TGTGCCAGCCTTCCGGGGGCAACTAATGAAAAACTGTTTTTT. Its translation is CASLPGATNEKLFF.

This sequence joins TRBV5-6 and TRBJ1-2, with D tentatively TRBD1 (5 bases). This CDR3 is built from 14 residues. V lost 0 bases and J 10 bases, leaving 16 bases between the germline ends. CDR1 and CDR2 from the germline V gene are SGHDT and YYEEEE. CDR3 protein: CASSLAGAGPDYTF. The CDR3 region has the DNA TGTGCCAGCAGCTTGGCCGGGGCGGGTCCCGACTACACCTTC. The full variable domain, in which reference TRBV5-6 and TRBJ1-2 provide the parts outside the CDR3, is DAGVTQSPTHLIKTRGQQVTLRCSPKSGHDTVSWYQQALGQGPQFIFQYYEEEERQRGNFPDRFSGHQFPNYSSELNVNALLLGDSALYLCASSLAGAGPDYTFGSGTRLTVV.

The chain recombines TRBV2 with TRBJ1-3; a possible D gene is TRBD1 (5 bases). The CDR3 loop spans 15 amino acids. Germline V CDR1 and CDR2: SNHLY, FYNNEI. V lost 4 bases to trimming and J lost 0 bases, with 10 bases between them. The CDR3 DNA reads TGTGCCAGCAGTGCCGACAGCCCCTCTGGAAACACCATATATTTT. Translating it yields CASSADSPSGNTIYF.

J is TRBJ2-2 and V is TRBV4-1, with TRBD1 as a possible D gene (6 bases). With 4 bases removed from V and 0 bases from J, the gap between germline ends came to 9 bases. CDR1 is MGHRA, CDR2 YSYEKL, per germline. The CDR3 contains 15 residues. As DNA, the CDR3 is TGCGCCAGCAGCCGGGGGCCCGCGAACACCGGGGAGCTGTTTTTT. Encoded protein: CASSRGPANTGELFF.